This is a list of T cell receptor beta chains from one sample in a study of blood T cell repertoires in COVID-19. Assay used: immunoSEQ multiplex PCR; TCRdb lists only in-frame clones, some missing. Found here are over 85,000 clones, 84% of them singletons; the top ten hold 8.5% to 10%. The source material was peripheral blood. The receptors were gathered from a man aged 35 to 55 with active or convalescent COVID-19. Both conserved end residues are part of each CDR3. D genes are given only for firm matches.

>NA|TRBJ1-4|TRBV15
CATSPNRRNEKLFF
TGTGCCACCAGCCCCAATAGGAGAAATGAAAAACTGTTTTTT
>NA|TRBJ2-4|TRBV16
CASSRDREAIQYF
TGTGCCAGCAGCCGCGACAGGGAGGCCATTCAGTACTTC
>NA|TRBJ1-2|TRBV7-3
CASAGRAGHGYTF
TGTGCCAGCGCAGGGAGGGCAGGGCATGGCTACACCTTC
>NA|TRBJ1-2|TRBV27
CASSFRGLDGYTF
TGTGCCAGCAGTTTTCGAGGGCTCGATGGCTACACCTTC
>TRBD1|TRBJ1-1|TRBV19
CASRNPGQTTEAFF
TGTGCCAGTCGCAACCCGGGACAGACCACTGAAGCTTTCTTT
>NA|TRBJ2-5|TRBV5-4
CASSLDGETQYF
TGTGCCAGCAGCTTGGATGGCGAGACCCAGTACTTC
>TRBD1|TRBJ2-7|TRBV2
CVITTGGYEQYF
TGTGTCATTACGACAGGGGGCTACGAGCAGTACTTC
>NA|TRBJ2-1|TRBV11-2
CASSLELSSGFYNEQFF
TGTGCCAGCAGCTTAGAATTATCCTCAGGCTTCTACAATGAGCAGTTCTTC
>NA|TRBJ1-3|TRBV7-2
CASSSLGGSYGNTIYF
TGTGCCAGCAGCTCCCTCGGGGGGTCCTACGGAAACACCATATATTTT
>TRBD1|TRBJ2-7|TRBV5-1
CASSSGQLYEQYF
TGCGCCAGCAGCTCGGGACAGCTCTACGAGCAGTACTTC
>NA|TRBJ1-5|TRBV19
CASGPGVLGNQPQHF
TGTGCAAGTGGGCCTGGTGTTCTGGGCAATCAGCCCCAGCATTTT
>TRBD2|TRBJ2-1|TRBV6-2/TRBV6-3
CASSPRTSGGRNEQFF
TGTGCCAGCAGTCCGAGGACTAGCGGGGGCCGGAATGAGCAGTTCTTC
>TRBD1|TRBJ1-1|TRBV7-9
CASSFRDSGSFF
TGTGCCAGCAGCTTCCGGGACAGTGGTTCTTTCTTT
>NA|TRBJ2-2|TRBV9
CASSALTGTGELFF
TGTGCCAGCAGCGCACTAACAGGGACCGGGGAGCTGTTTTTT
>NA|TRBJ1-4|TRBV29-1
CSVVGGGEKLFF
TGCAGCGTTGTCGGGGGAGGGGAAAAACTGTTTTTT
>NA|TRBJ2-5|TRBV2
CASSENRDQETQYF
TGTGCCAGCAGTGAAAACAGGGACCAAGAGACCCAGTACTTC